This TCR beta chain was found in a study of T cell responses to AZD1222 COVID-19 vaccine. General observations from the study: Nearly half of the spike-specific TCRs reportedly recognize variant regions that carry no mutations. After two AZD1222 doses, spike-specific TCR breadth and depth rose versus day 0. Spike was spanned by vaccine-associated CD4 TCRs, with dominance at 160-218 and 743-854.

Doses given second, at about 4 or about 12 weeks, were pooled. Produced via immunoSEQ multiplex PCR; TCRdb's table is partial and in-frame only. The table shows approximately 110,000 clones, with about 90% occurring only once. As for this clone: What it binds is not known.

V was clipped by 3 bases and J by 4 bases; unmatched bases: 9. CDR3 size: 15 residues. Germline loops: CDR1 SGHNT, CDR2 YYREEE (reference sequence). Sample: peripheral blood, taken 28 days after the second AZD1222 dose. The J gene is TRBJ1-1, the V gene TRBV5-4; 7 positions match TRBD1. This receptor was obtained from an adult who received the AZD1222 COVID-19 vaccine. The CDR3 DNA reads TGTGCCAGCAGCTCAGGGGGGAGTCTTGGCACTGAAGCTTTCTTT. This translates into CASSSGGSLGTEAFF.